This TCR beta chain originates from a study of blood T cell repertoires in COVID-19. Only in-frame clones appear in the TCRdb table, and some are missing; sequencing was by immunoSEQ multiplex PCR. The sample lists about 240,000 clones, around nine tenths seen once, with roughly 4% in the top ten. This clone was found once. Germline values: CDR1 MDHEN, CDR2 SYDVKM. There are 14 residues in the CDR3. V lost 7 bases and J lost 0; bases outside the gene matches: 4. V usage is TRBV28 and J usage is TRBJ1-1, with TRBD1 identical over 8 bases. Specimen: PBMCs or T cells enriched from blood (not recorded which). The clonotype was recovered from a woman in her 30s who had recovered from COVID-19. CDR3 loop: CASTRTGLNTEAFF. CDR3 in DNA: TGTGCCAGCACCCGGACAGGGCTGAACACTGAAGCTTTCTTT.